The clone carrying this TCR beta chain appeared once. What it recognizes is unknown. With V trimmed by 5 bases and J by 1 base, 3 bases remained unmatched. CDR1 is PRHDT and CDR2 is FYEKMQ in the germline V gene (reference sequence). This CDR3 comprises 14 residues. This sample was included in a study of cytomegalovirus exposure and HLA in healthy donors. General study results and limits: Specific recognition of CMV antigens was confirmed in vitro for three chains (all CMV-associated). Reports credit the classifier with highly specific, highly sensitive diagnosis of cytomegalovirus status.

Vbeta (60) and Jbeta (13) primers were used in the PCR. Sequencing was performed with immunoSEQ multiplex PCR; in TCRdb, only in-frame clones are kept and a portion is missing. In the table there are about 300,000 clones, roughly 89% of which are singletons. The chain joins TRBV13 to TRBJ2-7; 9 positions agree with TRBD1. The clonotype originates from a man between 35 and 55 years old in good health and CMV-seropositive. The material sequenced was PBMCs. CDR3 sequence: CASSHGQGSYEQYF. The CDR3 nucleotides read TGTGCCAGCAGCCACGGACAGGGGTCCTACGAGCAGTACTTC.